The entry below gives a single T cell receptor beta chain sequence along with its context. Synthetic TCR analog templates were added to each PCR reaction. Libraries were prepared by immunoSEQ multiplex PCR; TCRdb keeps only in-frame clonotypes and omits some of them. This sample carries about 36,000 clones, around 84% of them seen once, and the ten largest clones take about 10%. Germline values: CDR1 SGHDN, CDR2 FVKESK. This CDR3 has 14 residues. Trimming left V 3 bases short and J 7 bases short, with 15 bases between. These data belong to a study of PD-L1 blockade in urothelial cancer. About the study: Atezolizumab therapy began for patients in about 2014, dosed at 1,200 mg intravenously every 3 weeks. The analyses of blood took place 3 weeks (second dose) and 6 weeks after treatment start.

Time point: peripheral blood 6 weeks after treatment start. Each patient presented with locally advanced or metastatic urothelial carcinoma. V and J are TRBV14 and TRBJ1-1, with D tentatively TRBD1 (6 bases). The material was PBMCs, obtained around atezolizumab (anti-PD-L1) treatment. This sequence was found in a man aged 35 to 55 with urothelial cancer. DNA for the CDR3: TGTGCCAGCAGCCAGGCCCGGGGGGCAAGTGAAGCTTTCTTT. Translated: CASSQARGASEAFF.